The rows below give T cell receptor beta chains drawn from one sample of a study of blood T cell repertoires in COVID-19. Sequenced by immunoSEQ multiplex PCR; TCRdb stores in-frame clones only, minus some. The sample lists more than 100,000 clones; over 85% were seen once. Sequencing used peripheral blood. Receptors were obtained from a woman at least 80 years old in a cohort sampled during active COVID-19. CDR3s include the opening cysteine and the closing phenylalanine or tryptophan. Fields, in order: V gene, D gene, J gene, clone size, CDR3 DNA, CDR3 protein. The D gene is left open where the match is weak. Clone size is given for some rows only: seen once, a few or many times, or a class if the clone is expanded.

TRBV10-3	NA	TRBJ2-1	few	TGTGCCACCCAGGGTGGCCCTTCCTACAATGAGCAGTTCTTC	CATQGGPSYNEQFF
TRBV6-6	NA	TRBJ1-5	NA	TGTGCCAGCAGGCAGGGAAATCAGCCCCAGCATTTT	CASRQGNQPQHF
TRBV24-1	NA	TRBJ2-1	NA	TGTGCCACCAGTGATCCCAGCGGGCCCGGGCAGTTCTTC	CATSDPSGPGQFF
TRBV10-3	NA	TRBJ1-5	NA	TGTGCCATCAGCACCGGACAAGGTAACAATCAGCCCCAGCATTTT	CAISTGQGNNQPQHF
TRBV28	NA	TRBJ2-3	NA	TGTGCCAGCAGTTTAAGTTGGGGGGTCCGTACGGGGCTCATCTTCACGGATACGCAGTATTTT	CASSLSWGVRTGLIFTDTQYF
TRBV18	NA	TRBJ1-4	NA	TGTGCCAGCTCACCACCGGGGGGGTCGACAGACCTTAATGAAAAACTGTTTTTT	CASSPPGGSTDLNEKLFF
TRBV29-1	TRBD1	TRBJ2-7	NA	TGCAGCGTTGATCAGGGGGCTTACGAGCAGTACTTC	CSVDQGAYEQYF
TRBV4-2	NA	TRBJ1-4	NA	TGTGCCAGCAGCCAAGGGGGAGCCCCGGATGAAAAACTGTTTTTT	CASSQGGAPDEKLFF
TRBV5-1	TRBD1	TRBJ1-4	NA	TGCGCCAGCAGATGGGGACAGAGTAATGAAAAACTGTTTTTT	CASRWGQSNEKLFF
TRBV7-9	NA	TRBJ2-1	NA	TGTGCCAGCAGCTTAGACAGCTACAATGAGCAGTTCTTC	CASSLDSYNEQFF
TRBV3-1/TRBV3-2	TRBD1	TRBJ2-3	NA	TGTGCCAGCGGAACCGGGACAGGGCACGTGTATTTT	CASGTGTGHVYF
TRBV7-9	TRBD2	TRBJ2-1	NA	TGTGCCAGCAGCTCTGGACTAGCTCCCAATGAGCAGTTCTTC	CASSSGLAPNEQFF
TRBV6-5	TRBD2	TRBJ2-1	NA	TGTGCCAGCAGTTACTTAGCGGGGGGTTCCTACAATGAGCAGTTCTTC	CASSYLAGGSYNEQFF
TRBV18	NA	TRBJ1-2	NA	TGTGCCAGCTCACCGCGGGACCGGGCCTACGGCTACACCTTC	CASSPRDRAYGYTF
TRBV9	TRBD2	TRBJ2-7	NA	TGTGCCAGCAGCGTAACTAGCGCTGGCGAGCAGTACTTC	CASSVTSAGEQYF
TRBV7-9	NA	TRBJ2-3	NA	TGTGCCAGCAGCTTACGGGGTGGCACAGATACGCAGTATTTT	CASSLRGGTDTQYF
TRBV10-1	NA	TRBJ2-7	NA	TGCGCCACCTCCTTAGACACCGTCAACTACGAGCAGTACTTC	CATSLDTVNYEQYF
TRBV5-6	TRBD2	TRBJ2-3	once	TGTGCCAGCAGCTCCGGGACTAGCGGGTCAGTGGGCACAGATACGCAGTATTTT	CASSSGTSGSVGTDTQYF
TRBV2	TRBD1	TRBJ1-2	few	TGTGCCAGCGAGGAACAGGGGGGCTACACCTTC	CASEEQGGYTF
TRBV6-6	NA	TRBJ2-7	NA	TGTGCCAGCAGTCACCAAGTCGCGGGCACCTACGAGCAGTACTTC	CASSHQVAGTYEQYF
TRBV7-9	NA	TRBJ2-4	once	TGTGCCAGCAGCTTAACGGGTCCAAAAGCCAAAAACATTCAGTACTTC	CASSLTGPKAKNIQYF
TRBV11-3	NA	TRBJ2-2	NA	TGTGCCAGTGTTCGGGACAAAAACACCGGGGAGCTGTTTTTT	CASVRDKNTGELFF
TRBV20-1	TRBD1	TRBJ2-7	few	TGCAGTGCTAGTTATAGGGGACAGGCTCTCTACGAGCAGTACTTC	CSASYRGQALYEQYF
TRBV7-6	NA	TRBJ2-2	NA	TGTGCCAGCAGCTTTCGGGATTCCAACACCGGGGAGCTGTTTTTT	CASSFRDSNTGELFF
TRBV11-2	NA	TRBJ1-2	NA	TGTGCCAGCAGCTTAAGGCCAGGAGGCGATGGCTACACCTTC	CASSLRPGGDGYTF
TRBV11-3	NA	TRBJ2-2	NA	TGTGCCAGCACACAAGGGGGAAAGAACACCGGGGAGCTGTTTTTT	CASTQGGKNTGELFF
TRBV9	TRBD2	TRBJ2-1	NA	TGTGCCAGCAGCGTCGGGACTAGCGGGGGGGGCCCTCAACGAGACAATGAGCAGTTCTTC	CASSVGTSGGGPQRDNEQFF
TRBV19	TRBD1	TRBJ2-6	NA	TGTGCCAGTAGCTTCGGGACAGCCCCCTCTGGGGCCAACGTCCTGACTTTC	CASSFGTAPSGANVLTF
TRBV3-1/TRBV3-2	NA	TRBJ2-2	NA	TGTGCCAGCAGTCCAGGCGGGGCCCCCCCCACCGGGGAGCTGTTTTTT	CASSPGGAPPTGELFF
TRBV7-9	NA	TRBJ2-5	NA	TGTGCCACCCTCCCCTTGGGAACAGGTGGATGGACCCAGTACTTC	CATLPLGTGGWTQYF
TRBV14	TRBD2	TRBJ2-5	NA	TGTGCCAGCAGCCAAGCCGGGACTAGCGAAGAGACCCAGTACTTC	CASSQAGTSEETQYF
TRBV19	NA	TRBJ2-1	NA	TGTGCCAGTGCGCAGGGGGGATACAATGAGCAGTTCTTC	CASAQGGYNEQFF
TRBV7-7	TRBD2	TRBJ2-7	NA	TGTGCTAGCAGCTTAAGGCTAGCGGGGGTTGGGGAGCAGTACTTC	CASSLRLAGVGEQYF
TRBV18	NA	TRBJ2-5	once	TGTGCCAGCTCACAGGGGAACCAAGAGACCCAGTACTTC	CASSQGNQETQYF
TRBV12-5	NA	TRBJ1-2	NA	TGTGCTAGTGGGCGCGACAGTAACTATGGCTACACCTTC	CASGRDSNYGYTF
TRBV7-3	NA	TRBJ2-3	NA	TGTGCCAGCAGCTTAACCCGGGAGCCCCCAGCCGATACGCAGTATTTT	CASSLTREPPADTQYF
TRBV7-9	TRBD1	TRBJ2-1	NA	TGTGCCAGCAGCTTAGTTAGAGCAGGGGGAAAGTACAATGAGCAGTTCTTC	CASSLVRAGGKYNEQFF
TRBV18	NA	TRBJ1-4	NA	TGTGCCAGCTCACCACCCGGACAGCAAATTATGGCAGTTGAAAAACTGTTTTTT	CASSPPGQQIMAVEKLFF
TRBV5-6	TRBD1	TRBJ1-6	NA	TGTGCCAGCAGCTTGGAGGCAGGGGGGAATTCACCCCTCCACTTT	CASSLEAGGNSPLHF
TRBV12-5	NA	TRBJ2-2	NA	TGTGCTAGTGGTTCCAGTCCGAACACCGGGGAGCTGTTTTTT	CASGSSPNTGELFF
TRBV13	NA	TRBJ2-5	NA	TGTGCCAGCAGCTCAAACCCGCAGGGGACGGCCCAGTACTTC	CASSSNPQGTAQYF
TRBV6-5	TRBD1	TRBJ2-7	NA	TGTGCCAGCTCTAGGGGGCCCGGGGAGCAGTACTTC	CASSRGPGEQYF
TRBV12-3/TRBV12-4	NA	TRBJ2-7	once	TGTGCCAGCACCAATCCGGGGTCCGAGCAGTACTTC	CASTNPGSEQYF
TRBV21-1	NA	TRBJ1-1	NA	TGTGCCAGCAGCATTTGGATTGGGGCCGCAATAAACACTGAAGCTTTCTTT	CASSIWIGAAINTEAFF
TRBV19	TRBD1	TRBJ1-2	once	TGTGCCACTTCTAAACCCCCGGGACAGGGGGGCTACACCTTC	CATSKPPGQGGYTF
TRBV14	NA	TRBJ2-1	NA	TGTGCCAGCAGCAAAGGGGGGGTTTACAATGAGCAGTTCTTC	CASSKGGVYNEQFF
TRBV5-1	NA	TRBJ2-1	NA	TGCGCCAGCAGCTTGGCCGGCGGGACGACTTACAATGAGCAGTTCTTC	CASSLAGGTTYNEQFF
TRBV30	TRBD2	TRBJ2-5	NA	TGTGCCTGGAGTGTCCCCGGGGGGGAGGGGACCCAGTACTTC	CAWSVPGGEGTQYF